The entry below describes one T cell receptor beta chain. Its specificity is unknown. Some clones are missing from TCRdb's copy, which holds only in-frame ones; the method was immunoSEQ multiplex PCR. The top ten hold 6% to 8% of the sample, which has over 85,000 clones, around 89% seen once. These data are taken from a study of T cell responses to AZD1222 COVID-19 vaccine. Findings and limits, study-wide: CD4 TCRs covered the whole spike, strongest at regions 160-218 and 743-854. An increase in Spike-specific TCR breadth and depth was observed after two AZD1222 doses. In the spike-specific TCR repertoire, nearly half reportedly target unmutated variant regions. None of the repertoires were sampled until the peak T cell response had passed.

Trimming at V came to 6 bases and at J to 5 bases, leaving 8 bases not matched to a gene. Germline values: CDR1 MNHEY, CDR2 SVGAGI. The CDR3 loop spans 15 amino acids. The V gene is TRBV6-5, the J gene TRBJ1-5; TRBD1 agrees at 9 bases. This clonotype was obtained from an adult in good health. The material sequenced was peripheral blood, taken on day 0 of AZD1222 vaccination. CDR3 DNA sequence: TGTGCCAGCAGGGATCTTACAGGGGGCGATCAGCCCCAGCATTTT. Its translation is CASRDLTGGDQPQHF.